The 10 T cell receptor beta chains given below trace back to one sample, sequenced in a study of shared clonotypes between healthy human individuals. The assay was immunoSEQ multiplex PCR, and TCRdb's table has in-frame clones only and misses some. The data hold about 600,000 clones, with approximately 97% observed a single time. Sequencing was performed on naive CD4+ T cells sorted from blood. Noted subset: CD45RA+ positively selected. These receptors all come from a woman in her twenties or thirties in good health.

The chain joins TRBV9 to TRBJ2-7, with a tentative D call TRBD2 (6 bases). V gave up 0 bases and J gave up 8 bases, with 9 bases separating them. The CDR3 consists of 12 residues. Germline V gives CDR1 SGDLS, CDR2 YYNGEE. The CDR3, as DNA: TGTGCCAGCAGCGTAGGGGGGGATAAGCAGTACTTC. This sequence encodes CASSVGGDKQYF.

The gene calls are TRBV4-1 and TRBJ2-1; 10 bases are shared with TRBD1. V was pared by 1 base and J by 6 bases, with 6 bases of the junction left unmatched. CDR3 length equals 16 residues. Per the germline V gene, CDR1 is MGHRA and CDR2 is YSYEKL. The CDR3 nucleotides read TGCGCCAGCAGCCAAGTACCGGGACAGGGGTTCAATGAGCAGTTCTTC. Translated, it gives CASSQVPGQGFNEQFF.

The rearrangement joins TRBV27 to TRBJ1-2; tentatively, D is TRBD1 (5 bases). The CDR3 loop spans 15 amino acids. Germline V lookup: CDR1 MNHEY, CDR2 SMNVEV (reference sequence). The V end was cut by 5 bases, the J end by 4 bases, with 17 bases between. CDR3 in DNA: TGTGCCAGCAGTACCGGTTTCGATGGGGGCTATGGCTACACCTTC. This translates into CASSTGFDGGYGYTF.

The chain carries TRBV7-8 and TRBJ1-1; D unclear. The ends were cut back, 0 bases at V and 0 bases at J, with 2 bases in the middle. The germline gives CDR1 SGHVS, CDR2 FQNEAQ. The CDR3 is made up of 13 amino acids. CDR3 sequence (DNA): TGTGCCAGCAGCTTAGCTTTGAACACTGAAGCTTTCTTT. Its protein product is CASSLALNTEAFF.

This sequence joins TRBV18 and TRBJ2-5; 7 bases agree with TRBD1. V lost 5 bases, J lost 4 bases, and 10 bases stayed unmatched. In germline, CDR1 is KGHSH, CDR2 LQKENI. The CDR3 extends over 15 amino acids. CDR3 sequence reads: CASSNRGEARETQYF. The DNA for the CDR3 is TGTGCCAGCTCAAACAGGGGCGAGGCACGAGAGACCCAGTACTTC.

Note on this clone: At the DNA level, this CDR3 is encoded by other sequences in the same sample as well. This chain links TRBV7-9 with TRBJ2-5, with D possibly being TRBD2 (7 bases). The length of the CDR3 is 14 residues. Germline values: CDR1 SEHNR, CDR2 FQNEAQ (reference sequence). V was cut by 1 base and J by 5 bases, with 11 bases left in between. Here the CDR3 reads CASSLVGGQETQYF. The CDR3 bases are TGTGCCAGCAGCTTAGTGGGGGGGCAGGAGACCCAGTACTTC. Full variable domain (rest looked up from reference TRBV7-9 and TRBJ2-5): DTGVSQNPRHKITKRGQNVTFRCDPISEHNRLYWYRQTLGQGPEFLTYFQNEAQLEKSRLLSDRFSAERPKGSFSTLEIQRTEQGDSAMYLCASSLVGGQETQYFGPGTRLLVL.

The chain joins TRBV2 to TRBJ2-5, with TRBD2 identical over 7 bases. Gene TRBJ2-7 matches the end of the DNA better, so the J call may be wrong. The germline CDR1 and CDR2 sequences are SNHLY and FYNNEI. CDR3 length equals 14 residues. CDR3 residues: CASSWDYPAYEQYF. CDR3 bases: TGTGCCAGCAGTTGGGACTACCCAGCTTACGAGCAGTACTTC.

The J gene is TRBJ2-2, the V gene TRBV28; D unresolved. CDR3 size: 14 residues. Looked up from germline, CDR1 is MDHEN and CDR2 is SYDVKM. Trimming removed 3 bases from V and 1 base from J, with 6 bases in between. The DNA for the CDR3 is TGTGCCAGCAGTTTCTACGGGAACACCGGGGAGCTGTTTTTT. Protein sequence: CASSFYGNTGELFF.

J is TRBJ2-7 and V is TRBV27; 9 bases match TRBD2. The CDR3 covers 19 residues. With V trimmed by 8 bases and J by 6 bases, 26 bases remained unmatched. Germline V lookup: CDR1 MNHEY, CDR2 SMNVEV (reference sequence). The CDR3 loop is CASPQWGSGSLNLGCEQYF. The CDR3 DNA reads TGTGCCAGCCCGCAGTGGGGTAGCGGGAGTCTAAATCTCGGATGCGAGCAGTACTTC.

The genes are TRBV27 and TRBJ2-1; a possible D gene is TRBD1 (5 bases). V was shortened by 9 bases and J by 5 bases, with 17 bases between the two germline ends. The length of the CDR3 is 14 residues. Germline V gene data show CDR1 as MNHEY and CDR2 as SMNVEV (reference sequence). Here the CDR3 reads CASQKGDLDNEQFF. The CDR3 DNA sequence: TGTGCCAGTCAGAAAGGGGATCTAGACAATGAGCAGTTCTTC.